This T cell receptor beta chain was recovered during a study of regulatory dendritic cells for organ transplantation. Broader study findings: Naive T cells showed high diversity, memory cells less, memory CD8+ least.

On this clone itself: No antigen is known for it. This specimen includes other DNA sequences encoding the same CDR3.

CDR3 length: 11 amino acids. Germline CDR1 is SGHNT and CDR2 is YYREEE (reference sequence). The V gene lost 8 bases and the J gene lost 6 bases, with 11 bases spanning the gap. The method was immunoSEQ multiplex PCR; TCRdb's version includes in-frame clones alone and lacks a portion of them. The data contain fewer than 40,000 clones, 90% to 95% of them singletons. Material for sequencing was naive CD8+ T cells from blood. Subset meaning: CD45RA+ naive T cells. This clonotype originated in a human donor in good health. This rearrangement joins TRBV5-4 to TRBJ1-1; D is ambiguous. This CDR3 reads CASSTGPEAFF. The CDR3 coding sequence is TGTGCCAGTAGCACCGGGCCTGAAGCTTTCTTT.